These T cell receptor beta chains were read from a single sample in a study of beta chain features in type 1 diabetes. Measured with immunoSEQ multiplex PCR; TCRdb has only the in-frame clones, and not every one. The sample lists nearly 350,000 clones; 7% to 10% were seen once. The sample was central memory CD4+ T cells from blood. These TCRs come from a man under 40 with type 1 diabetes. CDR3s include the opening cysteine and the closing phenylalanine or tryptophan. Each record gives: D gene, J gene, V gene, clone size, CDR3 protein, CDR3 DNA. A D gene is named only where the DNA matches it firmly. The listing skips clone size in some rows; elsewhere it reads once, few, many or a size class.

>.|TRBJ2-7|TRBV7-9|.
CASSFSGNYEQYF
TGTGCCAGCAGCTTCTCAGGCAACTACGAGCAGTACTTC
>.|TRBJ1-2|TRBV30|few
CAWSAPQGFNYGYTF
TGTGCCTGGAGTGCTCCTCAGGGCTTTAACTATGGCTACACCTTC
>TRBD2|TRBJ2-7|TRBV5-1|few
CASSLSTSGEYEQYF
TGCGCCAGCAGCCTGTCGACTAGCGGGGAGTACGAGCAGTACTTC
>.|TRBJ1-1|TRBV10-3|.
CAISEPYTGGAAEAFF
TGTGCCATCAGTGAGCCATACACGGGAGGGGCCGCTGAAGCTTTCTTT
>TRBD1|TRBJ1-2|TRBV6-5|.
CASSTGGAGYGYTF
TGTGCCAGCAGTACAGGGGGCGCCGGCTATGGCTACACCTTC
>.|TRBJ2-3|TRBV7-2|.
CASSSRRGNTDTQYF
TGTGCCAGCAGCTCCCGACGGGGGAACACAGATACGCAGTATTTT
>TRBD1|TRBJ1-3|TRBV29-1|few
CSAQGGLSGNTIYF
TGCAGCGCCCAGGGGGGACTCTCTGGAAACACCATATATTTT
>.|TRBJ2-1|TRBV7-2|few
CASSLIGEQFF
TGTGCCAGCAGCTTAATCGGCGAGCAGTTCTTC
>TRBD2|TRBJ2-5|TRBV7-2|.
CASSGQTSGGLRETQYF
TGTGCCAGCAGCGGACAGACTAGCGGGGGGCTCAGGGAGACCCAGTACTTC
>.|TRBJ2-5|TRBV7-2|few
CASSLNPAEGTQYF
TGTGCCAGCAGCTTAAATCCAGCGGAGGGGACCCAGTACTTC
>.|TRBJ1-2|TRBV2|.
CASSVGRADGGYTF
TGTGCCAGCAGTGTAGGCAGGGCTGACGGAGGCTACACCTTC
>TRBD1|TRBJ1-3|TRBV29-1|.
CSVAKGASGNTIYF
TGCAGCGTAGCTAAGGGGGCCTCTGGAAACACCATATATTTT
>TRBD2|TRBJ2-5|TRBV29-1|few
CSVYPGTSKETQYF
TGCAGCGTATACCCCGGGACTAGCAAAGAGACCCAGTACTTC
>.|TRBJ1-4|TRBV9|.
CASSDMGGNNEKLFF
TGTGCCAGCAGCGATATGGGCGGAAATAATGAAAAACTGTTTTTT
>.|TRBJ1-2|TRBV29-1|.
CSVALDRGGGYTF
TGCAGCGTGGCCCTGGATCGGGGGGGAGGCTACACCTTC
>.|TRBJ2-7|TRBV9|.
CASTKAPGDEQYF
TGTGCCAGCACTAAAGCCCCGGGGGACGAGCAGTACTTC
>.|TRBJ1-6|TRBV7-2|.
CASSLSGTHNSPLHF
TGTGCCAGCAGCTTATCTGGGACACATAATTCACCCCTCCACTTT
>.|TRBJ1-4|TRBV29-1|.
CSVEQREGEKLFF
TGCAGCGTCGAACAGAGGGAAGGTGAAAAACTGTTTTTT
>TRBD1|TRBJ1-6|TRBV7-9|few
CASRVGQREEPLHF
TGTGCCAGCAGAGTGGGACAGCGAGAGGAACCCCTCCACTTT
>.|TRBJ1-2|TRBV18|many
CASSEGTGLAGYTF
TGTGCCAGCTCAGAGGGTACAGGGTTGGCAGGCTACACCTTC
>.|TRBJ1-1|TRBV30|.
CAWIPTQPNTEAFF
TGTGCCTGGATTCCGACTCAACCGAACACTGAAGCTTTCTTT
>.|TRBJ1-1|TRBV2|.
CASSPTVQLNTEAFF
TGTGCCAGCAGTCCAACGGTACAGCTGAACACTGAAGCTTTCTTT
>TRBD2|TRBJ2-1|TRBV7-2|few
CASSFAPGTSGGAEQFF
TGTGCCAGCAGCTTCGCACCCGGGACTAGCGGAGGGGCTGAGCAGTTCTTC
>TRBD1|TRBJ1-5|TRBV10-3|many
CATGTGGNQPQHF
TGTGCCACCGGGACAGGGGGGAATCAGCCCCAGCATTTT
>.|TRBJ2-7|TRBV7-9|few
CASSLVGEQYF
TGTGCCAGCAGCTTAGTGGGCGAGCAGTACTTC
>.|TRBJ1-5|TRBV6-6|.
CASSYSNRDQPQHF
TGTGCCAGCAGTTACTCCAACAGGGATCAGCCCCAGCATTTT
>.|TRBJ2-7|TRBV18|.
CASSPQGRTTTSYEQYF
TGTGCCAGCTCACCACAGGGAAGGACCACTACCTCCTACGAGCAGTACTTC
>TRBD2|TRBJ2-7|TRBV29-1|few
CSVAVAGGPGGEQYF
TGCAGCGTTGCGGTAGCGGGGGGTCCAGGCGGCGAGCAGTACTTC
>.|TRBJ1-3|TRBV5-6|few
CASSLGPGLSGNTIYF
TGTGCCAGCAGCTTGGGGCCAGGCCTCTCTGGAAACACCATATATTTT
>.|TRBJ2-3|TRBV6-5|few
CASSPVQGRTDTQYF
TGTGCCAGCAGCCCGGTCCAGGGGCGCACAGATACGCAGTATTTT
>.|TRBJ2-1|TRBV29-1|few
CSVEGLVRGNEQFF
TGCAGCGTTGAGGGGCTAGTGAGGGGCAATGAGCAGTTCTTC
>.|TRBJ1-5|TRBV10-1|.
CASSSHSNQPQHF
TGCGCCAGCAGTTCACATAGCAATCAGCCCCAGCATTTT
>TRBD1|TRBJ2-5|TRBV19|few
CASSILAGGETQYF
TGTGCCAGTAGTATACTGGCAGGGGGAGAGACCCAGTACTTC
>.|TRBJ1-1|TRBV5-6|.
CASSYDRFSTEAFF
TGTGCCAGCAGCTATGACAGGTTTTCCACTGAAGCTTTCTTT
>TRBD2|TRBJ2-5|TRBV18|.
CASSPPAGGETQYF
TGTGCCAGCTCACCACCTGCGGGGGGGGAGACCCAGTACTTC
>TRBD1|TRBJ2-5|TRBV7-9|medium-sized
CASSSGQGKETQYF
TGTGCCAGCAGCAGCGGACAGGGGAAAGAGACCCAGTACTTC
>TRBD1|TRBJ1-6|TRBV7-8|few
CASRPGTGGSPLHF
TGTGCCAGCAGGCCCGGGACAGGGGGTTCACCCCTCCACTTT
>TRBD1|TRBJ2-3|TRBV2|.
CASSVPQGAHDTQYF
TGTGCCAGCAGTGTCCCCCAGGGGGCGCATGATACGCAGTATTTT
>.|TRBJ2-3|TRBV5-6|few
CASSLADTQYF
TGTGCCAGCAGCTTGGCTGATACGCAGTATTTT
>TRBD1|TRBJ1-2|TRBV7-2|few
CASSYDRGRTYGYTF
TGTGCCAGCAGCTACGACAGGGGGCGAACCTATGGCTACACCTTC
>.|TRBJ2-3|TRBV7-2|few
CASSWQGLGADTQYF
TGTGCCAGCAGCTGGCAGGGATTGGGGGCAGATACGCAGTATTTT
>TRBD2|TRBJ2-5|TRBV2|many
CASSKRTSGPTEAQYF
TGTGCCAGCAGTAAACGGACTAGCGGGCCAACGGAGGCCCAGTACTTC
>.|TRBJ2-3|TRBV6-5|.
CASSYSGGDTDTQYF
TGTGCCAGCAGTTACTCAGGGGGAGACACAGATACGCAGTATTTT
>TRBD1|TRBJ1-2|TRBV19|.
CASSLYGQGGYTF
TGTGCCAGTAGTCTCTACGGACAGGGCGGCTACACCTTC
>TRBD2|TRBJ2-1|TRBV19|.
CASSRASGGANEQFF
TGTGCCAGTAGCCGAGCTAGCGGGGGGGCGAATGAGCAGTTCTTC
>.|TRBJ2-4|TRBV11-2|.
CASSPHRGIQYF
TGTGCCAGCAGCCCGCATAGGGGCATTCAGTACTTC